Presented here are 15 T cell receptor beta chains from one specimen sequenced in a study of blood T cell repertoires in COVID-19. Produced via immunoSEQ multiplex PCR; TCRdb's table is partial and in-frame only. Here the sample spans approximately 110,000 clones, around 76% being singletons. Sequenced material: peripheral blood. The receptors here all came from a man aged 80 or over with COVID-19, enrolled during active disease.

The gene calls are TRBV6-6 and TRBJ1-1; 11 bases are shared with TRBD1. The junction had 8 bases not matched to a gene; V was cut back by 5 bases and J by 6 bases. The CDR3 loop spans 15 amino acids. Per germline, CDR1 MNHNY and CDR2 SVGAGI (reference sequence). For the CDR3, the DNA is TGTGCCAGCAGTGACCCGGACAGGGGGCTATCTGAAGCTTTCTTT. As protein: CASSDPDRGLSEAFF.

The chain carries TRBV28 and TRBJ1-5; D unresolved. The CDR3 consists of 14 residues. V was cut by 2 bases and J by 3 bases, with 8 bases left in between. Germline loops: CDR1 MDHEN, CDR2 SYDVKM. This CDR3 is CASSLGHLNQPQHF. The DNA for the CDR3 is TGTGCCAGCAGTTTAGGGCACCTCAATCAGCCCCAGCATTTT.

CDR3 amino acids: CASSPYSGGGPETQYF. The CDR3 bases are TGTGCCAGCAGCCCTTATAGCGGGGGGGGCCCAGAGACCCAGTACTTC. The gene calls are TRBV9 and TRBJ2-5, with 11 bases fitting TRBD2. This CDR3 is built from 16 residues. Trimming took 4 bases from V and 4 from J; bases not matched to a gene: 9. Germline V gene data show CDR1 as SGDLS and CDR2 as YYNGEE.

This CDR3 is CASSWTGTSDNEQFF. The CDR3 nucleotides read TGTGCCAGCAGCTGGACCGGGACTAGCGACAATGAGCAGTTCTTC. The V gene is TRBV7-9, the J gene TRBJ2-1, with 10 bases identical to TRBD2. The CDR3 spans 15 residues. V trimming: 4 bases; J trimming: 5 bases; junction bases outside the gene matches: 5. Germline CDR1 is SEHNR and CDR2 is FQNEAQ (reference sequence).

This chain uses TRBV9 with TRBJ1-3; no reliable D call. With 4 bases removed from V and 0 bases from J, the gap between germline ends came to 14 bases. The germline CDR1 and CDR2 sequences are SGDLS and YYNGEE. CDR3 length: 16 amino acids. In DNA, the CDR3 is TGTGCCAGCAGCCCTCAATTAGGGAGCTCTGGAAACACCATATATTTT. This gives the protein CASSPQLGSSGNTIYF.

Turning to this clone: Given a much more abundant clone one base away, this may be a read error. This CDR3 reads CASSLTGGDTEAFF. CDR3 coding DNA: TGTGCCAGCAGTTTGACAGGGGGGGACACTGAAGCTTTCTTT. The chain employs TRBV28 and TRBJ1-1; 9 nucleotides align to TRBD1. The germline CDR1 and CDR2 sequences are MDHEN and SYDVKM. The V and J ends lost 3 bases and 3 bases, in that order; junction bases with no gene match: 2. The CDR3 runs 14 residues.

In DNA form, the CDR3 reads TGTGCCACCCGAATCGGGGGGAACACCGGGGAGCTGTTTTTT. It translates to CATRIGGNTGELFF. The V call is TRBV28, the J call TRBJ2-2, with D possibly matching TRBD2 (6 bases). This CDR3 contains 14 residues. The V end was cut by 10 bases, the J end by 1 base, with 13 bases between. The V gene's germline CDR1 is MDHEN and CDR2 SYDVKM.

This rearrangement joins TRBV9 to TRBJ1-1; no firm D call. Trimming stripped 4 bases from V and 8 bases from J, with 21 bases between. The germline gives CDR1 SGDLS, CDR2 YYNGEE. This CDR3 region has 15 residues. The chain's CDR3 is CASSLEAHPPPEAFF. CDR3 nucleotide sequence: TGTGCCAGCAGCCTTGAGGCCCACCCGCCACCCGAAGCTTTCTTT.

This chain links TRBV4-3 with TRBJ2-7, with 8 bases that match TRBD1. Looked up from germline, CDR1 is LGHNA and CDR2 is YSLEER. CDR3 size: 17 residues. V shed 1 base and J 2 bases; nucleotides not matched to a gene: 10. The CDR3 DNA follows: TGCGCCAGCAGCCAAGCGGCGGGACAGGAAACCCCCTACGAGCAGTACTTC. Encoded protein: CASSQAAGQETPYEQYF.

This clone occurred a few times. This rearrangement joins TRBV28 to TRBJ1-5, with 8 bases matching TRBD1. Germline CDR1 MDHEN, CDR2 SYDVKM. The CDR3 sequence is 14 residues long. With V trimmed by 5 bases and J by 7 bases, 7 bases remained unmatched. For the CDR3, the DNA is TGTGCCAGCAGTCTCGGACAGGGTAACCAGCCCCAGCATTTT. This codes for CASSLGQGNQPQHF.

The chain combines TRBV3-1 (or the pseudogene TRBV3-2) with TRBJ1-1, with D hard to call. The CDR3 is made up of 15 amino acids. CDR1 is LGHDT and CDR2 is YNNKEL in the germline V gene (reference sequence). V was trimmed by 7 bases and J by 1 base, leaving 16 bases between them. The CDR3 coding sequence is TGTGCCAGCACCCCGCGATATCCAGGGAACACTGAAGCTTTCTTT. This encodes CASTPRYPGNTEAFF.

This chain links TRBV18 with TRBJ2-7; D may be TRBD1 (5 bases). Deletions cut 5 bases from V and 2 bases from J, with 13 bases between. The CDR3 has 14 amino acids. Germline V gene data show CDR1 as KGHSH and CDR2 as LQKENI. DNA of the CDR3: TGTGCCAGCTCAGACCCAGGACACACCTACGAGCAGTACTTC. Residues: CASSDPGHTYEQYF.

The CDR3 sequence: CASSQETSGRTSNEQFF. The CDR3 nucleotides read TGCGCCAGCAGCCAAGAGACTAGCGGGAGAACTTCGAATGAGCAGTTCTTC. J is TRBJ2-1 and V is TRBV4-3; 12 nucleotides line up with TRBD2. CDR1 LGHNA and CDR2 YSLEER come from the germline V gene. The CDR3 is 17 amino acids. V gave up 0 bases and J gave up 7 bases; unmatched junction bases: 7.

This sequence joins TRBV13 and TRBJ2-5, with 9 bases that match TRBD2. Germline CDR1 is PRHDT and CDR2 is FYEKMQ (reference sequence). CDR3 length: 16 amino acids. Trimming at V came to 1 base and at J to 5 bases, leaving 8 bases not matched to a gene. The CDR3 sequence is CASSLVREGRRETQYF. CDR3 in DNA: TGTGCCAGCAGCTTAGTGCGGGAGGGCCGGAGGGAGACCCAGTACTTC.

This clone was counted once. The CDR3: CASSPPPGTGGEQYF. As DNA, the CDR3 is TGTGCCAGCTCACCACCGCCCGGGACAGGGGGCGAGCAGTACTTC. This sequence joins TRBV18 and TRBJ2-7; 11 bases are a match to TRBD1. V lost 0 bases and J lost 6; bases outside the gene matches: 4. Germline V gene sequence: CDR1 KGHSH, CDR2 LQKENI. The CDR3 is made up of 15 amino acids.